These 29 T cell receptor beta chains were sequenced from one sample in a study of identical twins. A single record per CDR3 protein comes from TCRdb applying MiXCR to the 5' RACE reads. The repertoire holds about 480,000 distinct CDR3 sequences, with 11% to 15% as singletons. The data also belong to a second study, concerning yellow fever vaccine responses in identical twins.

Sequenced input: CD4+ T cells sorted from blood. The receptor set was obtained from a young woman in good health.

V gene TRBV5-1 combines with J gene TRBJ2-7; TRBD1 agrees at 9 bases. V trimming: 2 bases; J trimming: 6 bases; junction bases outside the gene matches: 9. This CDR3 contains 15 residues. Germline V gene lookup returns CDR1 SGHRS and CDR2 YFSETQ. CDR3 sequence: CASSFWTGVTGEQYF. CDR3 nucleotides: TGCGCCAGCAGCTTCTGGACAGGGGTGACAGGCGAGCAGTACTTC.

This clonotype has just a few counts. The chain joins TRBV3-1 to TRBJ2-2; maybe TRBD2 (5 bases). This CDR3 has 16 residues. The V end was cut by 1 base, the J end by 9 bases, with 18 bases between. Germline CDR1 reads LGHDT; CDR2 reads YNNKEL (reference sequence). The CDR3 sequence: CASSQAGSGALRELFF. The CDR3 nucleotides are TGTGCCAGCAGCCAAGCGGGGAGCGGTGCACTCCGGGAGCTGTTTTTT.

CDR3 DNA: TGTGCCAGCAGCAATTCACAGGTATTGAACACTGAAGCTTTCTTT. Translated, it gives CASSNSQVLNTEAFF. V usage is TRBV7-9 and J usage is TRBJ1-1, with D perhaps matching TRBD1 (5 bases). Germline CDR1 and CDR2: SEHNR and FQNEAQ (reference sequence). Trimming removed 5 bases from V and 0 bases from J, with 13 bases in between. CDR3 length: 15 residues.

The chain carries TRBV20-1 and TRBJ2-5; the match to TRBD2 covers 11 bases. The V and J ends lost 6 bases and 5 bases, in that order; junction bases with no gene match: 14. The CDR3 is 16 amino acids. Germline V gives CDR1 DFQATT, CDR2 SNEGSKA (reference sequence). In DNA form, the CDR3 reads TGCAGTGCCGATGTAGCGGGAGGGAGGGTTTATGAGACCCAGTACTTC. This encodes CSADVAGGRVYETQYF.

The rearrangement uses TRBV27 and TRBJ2-7, with 9 positions matching TRBD2. This CDR3 has 15 residues. CDR1 is MNHEY and CDR2 is SMNVEV in the germline V gene (reference sequence). V gave up 5 bases and J gave up 5 bases; unmatched junction bases: 10. The CDR3 sequence is CASSPLGSGSNEQYF. The CDR3 bases are TGTGCCAGCAGTCCCCTGGGTAGCGGGAGTAACGAGCAGTACTTC.

The chain uses TRBV7-3 and TRBJ2-5; TRBD2 aligns across 9 bases. Per the germline V gene, CDR1 is SGHTA and CDR2 is FQGTGA. After removal of 3 bases from V and 5 bases from J, the junction contained 4 bases not matched to a gene. The CDR3 spans 14 residues. CDR3 nucleotide sequence: TGTGCCAGCAGCTTCCGCGGGGGGGACGAGACCCAGTACTTC. Its translation: CASSFRGGDETQYF.

The V call is TRBV14, the J call TRBJ2-3; 10 bases match TRBD2. Germline values: CDR1 SGHDN, CDR2 FVKESK. The CDR3 covers 16 residues. Losses at the gene ends were 4 bases for V and 2 bases for J; bases not matched to a gene: 6. The CDR3 here is CASSRLLAGTTDTQYF. CDR3 DNA sequence: TGTGCCAGCAGCCGCTTACTAGCGGGAACCACAGATACGCAGTATTTT.

Ten or more counts support this clonotype. The chain has TRBV4-3 and TRBJ2-3; 10 nucleotides agree with TRBD2. This CDR3 comprises 16 residues. Trimming took 1 base from V and 8 from J; bases not matched to a gene: 9. Germline-derived CDR1 and CDR2 are LGHNA and YSLEER. This CDR3 is CASSQGGAGGPVTQYF. The CDR3 DNA is TGCGCCAGCAGCCAAGGGGGAGCGGGAGGGCCGGTTACGCAGTATTTT.

The chain recombines TRBV20-1 with TRBJ1-5, with D perhaps TRBD1 (5 bases). The germline V gene encodes CDR1 DFQATT and CDR2 SNEGSKA (reference sequence). V was pared by 3 bases and J by 7 bases, with 13 bases between. This CDR3 contains 13 residues. DNA for the CDR3: TGCAGTGCTAGGGGGCGGGGGGTGCAGCCCCAGCATTTT. It specifies CSARGRGVQPQHF.

There are a few counts of this clonotype. The chain couples TRBV12-3 or TRBV12-4 to TRBJ1-1; unclear D gene. CDR3 length equals 12 residues. The V end was cut by 2 bases, the J end by 6 bases, with 7 bases between. The CDR3, as DNA: TGTGCCAGCAGTTTACGGTCCTCTGAAGCTTTCTTT. Its translation is CASSLRSSEAFF.

J is TRBJ2-5 and V is TRBV6-2 or TRBV6-3; 7 nucleotides match TRBD1. Looked up from germline, CDR1 is MNHEY and CDR2 is SVGEGT. Trimming removed 10 bases from V and 1 base from J; junction bases left unmatched: 12. The CDR3 spans 15 residues. This chain's CDR3 is CATRGWGGGQETQYF. The CDR3 DNA reads TGTGCCACCAGGGGGTGGGGCGGAGGCCAAGAGACCCAGTACTTC.

This clonotype appeared once. A much larger clone lies a single base off, so this may be a read error. The chain combines TRBV4-2 with TRBJ2-5; TRBD1 agrees at 8 bases. The CDR3 runs 17 residues. Germline values: CDR1 LGHNA, CDR2 YNFKEQ. The CDR3 is CASSQERGTGGKETKYF. As DNA, the CDR3 is TGTGCCAGCAGCCAAGAGCGTGGGACAGGAGGGAAAGAGACCAAGTACTTC.

The rearrangement joins TRBV20-1 to TRBJ2-1; D gene unclear. The V gene's germline CDR1 is DFQATT and CDR2 SNEGSKA (reference sequence). Trimming left V 6 bases short and J 9 bases short, with 12 bases between. CDR3 length: 11 amino acids. This CDR3 reads CSARREIEQFF. The DNA of the CDR3 is TGCAGTGCCCGGAGAGAGATTGAGCAGTTCTTC.

The chain carries TRBV5-1 and TRBJ2-2; D may match TRBD1 or TRBD2 (5 bases each). The germline V and J ends were trimmed by 4 bases and 5 bases, with 12 bases remaining between them. Germline V gene sequence: CDR1 SGHRS, CDR2 YFSETQ. This CDR3 contains 14 residues. Here the CDR3 reads CASSPGRGTGELFF. For the CDR3, the DNA is TGCGCCAGCAGCCCGGGGCGAGGGACCGGGGAGCTGTTTTTT.

This clonotype was seen only a few times. A read error may account for a junction end that differs from germline. The chain's CDR3 is CASSSETSGRHYF. The CDR3 region has the DNA TGTGCCAGCAGTTCTGAGACTAGCGGGAGGCACTACTTC. The chain carries TRBV2 and TRBJ2-1; 13 positions agree with TRBD2. The CDR3 is made up of 13 amino acids. Germline CDR1 reads SNHLY; CDR2 reads FYNNEI.

This clonotype was picked up a small number of times. This sequence joins TRBV24-1 and TRBJ1-2; D not resolved. Germline CDR1 KGHDR, CDR2 SFDVKD. The ends were cut back, 1 base at V and 6 bases at J, with 5 bases in the middle. The CDR3 covers 12 residues. The CDR3 sequence is CATSDLADGYTF. The DNA of the CDR3 is TGTGCCACCAGTGATTTAGCGGATGGCTACACCTTC.

This clonotype was counted ten times or more. The rearrangement uses TRBV5-1 and TRBJ2-3; D could derive from TRBD1 or TRBD2 (5 bases each). CDR3 length: 14 residues. Trimming removed 3 bases from V and 3 bases from J, with 11 bases in between. Germline V gene data show CDR1 as SGHRS and CDR2 as YFSETQ. The CDR3 region is CASSYGAGTDTQYF. CDR3 nucleotide sequence: TGCGCCAGCAGCTACGGGGCCGGTACAGATACGCAGTATTTT. The full variable domain, completed using reference TRBV5-1 and TRBJ2-3, is KAGVTQTPRYLIKTRGQQVTLSCSPISGHRSVSWYQQTPGQGLQFLFEYFSETQRNKGNFPGRFSGRQFSNSRSEMNVSTLELGDSALYLCASSYGAGTDTQYFGPGTRLTVL.

This clonotype was detected a few times. The chain is built from TRBV14 and TRBJ2-7; 8 nucleotides match TRBD2. The germline V gene encodes CDR1 SGHDN and CDR2 FVKESK. CDR3 length: 14 residues. The ends lost 6 bases at V and 2 bases at J; junction bases unmatched: 6. Here the CDR3 reads CASRKSGSTYEQYF. The CDR3 region has the DNA TGTGCCAGCAGGAAGAGCGGGAGCACCTACGAGCAGTACTTC.

This clonotype was observed a few times. The chain joins TRBV12-3 or TRBV12-4 to TRBJ1-5; 8 positions match TRBD1. V was clipped by 6 bases and J by 2 bases; unmatched bases: 9. CDR3 length equals 16 residues. CDR3: CASRLGPGGGNQPQHF. For the CDR3, the DNA is TGTGCCAGCAGACTAGGACCAGGGGGCGGCAATCAGCCCCAGCATTTT.

The chain recombines TRBV4-3 with TRBJ1-1; D is perhaps TRBD1 (5 bases). The V end was cut by 0 bases, the J end by 3 bases, with 11 bases between. The CDR3 extends over 15 amino acids. Germline V gives CDR1 LGHNA, CDR2 YSLEER. The CDR3 nucleotides read TGCGCCAGCAGCCAAGAGGCAGGGCGCGACACTGAAGCTTTCTTT. This sequence encodes CASSQEAGRDTEAFF.

This chain links TRBV5-4 with TRBJ2-1; no definite D call. This CDR3 spans 14 amino acids. From germline, CDR1 is SGHNT and CDR2 YYREEE (reference sequence). Trimming cost V 3 bases and J 5 bases, with 12 bases left between them. The CDR3: CASSSSSKNNEQFF. Here the CDR3 DNA reads TGTGCCAGCAGCTCCAGTAGTAAAAACAATGAGCAGTTCTTC.

The rearrangement uses TRBV7-2 and TRBJ2-5, with 12 nucleotides matching TRBD1. The CDR3 sequence is 17 residues long. The J segment lost 4 bases and the V segment lost 5 bases, leaving 11 bases of the junction unmatched. Per the germline V gene, CDR1 is SGHTA and CDR2 is FQGNSA. For the CDR3, the DNA is TGTGCCAGCAGCCGCGGGGGACAGGGGGCCCGTGGAGAGACCCAGTACTTC. Its translation is CASSRGGQGARGETQYF.

This clonotype was found a few times. The CDR3 is CASSFTRELGEQYF. DNA for the CDR3: TGTGCCAGCAGTTTTACCCGGGAGCTAGGCGAGCAGTACTTC. The chain uses TRBV12-3 or TRBV12-4 and TRBJ2-7; D possibly corresponds to TRBD2 (6 bases). The CDR3 has 14 amino acids. The V and J ends lost 3 bases and 6 bases respectively, with 15 bases between them.

The chain links TRBV7-8 to TRBJ2-3; the match to TRBD1 covers 9 bases. V trimming: 5 bases; J trimming: 7 bases; junction bases outside the gene matches: 7. This CDR3 comprises 14 residues. Germline V gene sequence: CDR1 SGHVS, CDR2 FQNEAQ. In DNA, the CDR3 is TGTGCCAGCAGCATCGGACAGGGGCGGTATACGCAGTATTTT. Translation: CASSIGQGRYTQYF.

The rearrangement joins TRBV6-1 to TRBJ2-2; D may be TRBD2 (6 bases). The germline CDR1 and CDR2 sequences are MNHNS and SASEGT. V was trimmed by 10 bases and J by 3 bases, leaving 12 bases between them. The CDR3 is made up of 13 amino acids. This CDR3 is CATQWGDTGELFF. CDR3 DNA: TGTGCCACACAGTGGGGGGACACCGGGGAGCTGTTTTTT.

This clonotype was seen more than once but under ten times. The J gene is TRBJ2-3, the V gene TRBV20-1; either TRBD1 or TRBD2 may supply D (5 bases each). V shed 4 bases and J shed 4 bases, with 18 bases lying between them. The germline gives CDR1 DFQATT, CDR2 SNEGSKA (reference sequence). CDR3 length equals 15 residues. This chain's CDR3 is CSAISGAGAADTQYF. The CDR3 DNA follows: TGCAGTGCTATCTCCGGGGCCGGCGCCGCAGATACGCAGTATTTT.

This chain links TRBV7-9 with TRBJ2-4; TRBD1 matches 7 bases. J gave up 3 bases and V 5 bases, and 13 bases lay outside the gene matches. Germline CDR1 SEHNR, CDR2 FQNEAQ (reference sequence). The CDR3 has 17 amino acids. This CDR3 is CASSLKKTGDGKNIQYF. CDR3 DNA sequence: TGTGCCAGCAGCCTGAAAAAAACAGGGGATGGCAAAAACATTCAGTACTTC.

A few counts support this clonotype. J is TRBJ2-5 and V is TRBV5-4; the D is unclear. Germline lookup yields CDR1 SGHNT and CDR2 YYREEE (reference sequence). The CDR3 sequence is 13 residues long. The germline V and J ends were trimmed by 0 bases and 9 bases, with 12 bases remaining between them. CDR3 sequence: CASSLGATPPQYF. DNA of the CDR3: TGTGCCAGCAGCTTGGGAGCGACCCCGCCCCAGTACTTC.

J is TRBJ2-7 and V is TRBV3-1; D might be TRBD2 (6 bases). This CDR3 is built from 12 residues. CDR1 is LGHDT, CDR2 YNNKEL, per germline (reference sequence). Trimming took off 4 bases at V and 6 bases at J, with 10 bases between the two ends. In nucleotides, the CDR3 is TGTGCCAGCAGCCGCGGGGCCTTCGAGCAGTACTTC. Amino acid sequence: CASSRGAFEQYF.